This TCR beta chain was obtained from a study of CD8 T cells in Susac syndrome. The wider study: When their blood was taken, patients with Susac syndrome were therapy-naive, taking corticosteroids, or taking intravenous immunoglobulin alone.

The CDR3 runs 14 residues. CDR1 is SGHTA, CDR2 FQGNSA, per germline. Trimming pared 6 bases from V and 1 base from J, leaving 13 bases between. It was with random hexamers that about 0.45 to 1 ug RNA was reverse transcribed. TCRdb ran MiXCR on the immunoSEQ multiplex PCR reads and lists one entry per CDR3 protein. The table lists about 100,000 distinct CDR3 sequences, around 95% of them singletons, with roughly 0.29% in the top ten. The source is a human donor with Susac syndrome. The sequenced material came from CD8+ T cells from PBMCs. The chain recombines TRBV7-2 with TRBJ2-7, with a weak D call TRBD2 (6 bases). The CDR3 bases are TGTGCCAGCAGGGGAATAGCGGCGTCCTACGAGCAGTACTTC. This gives the protein CASRGIAASYEQYF.